Listed below are T cell receptor beta chains from one sample, sequenced in a study of cytomegalovirus exposure and HLA in healthy donors. The protocol was immunoSEQ multiplex PCR, while the TCRdb copy is restricted to in-frame clones and leaves out a portion. This sample has 110,000 or so clones, with about 79% found just once. Input material: PBMCs. These receptors were obtained from a human donor in good health. Both conserved end residues are part of each CDR3. A D gene is named only where the DNA matches it firmly. Clone size is stated in some rows and not others, as once, few, many or a class when expanded.

clone size	V gene	D gene	J gene	CDR3 DNA	CDR3 protein
.	TRBV25-1	.	TRBJ1-1	TGTGCCAGCAGTAACACCCACAGGGTATCGAACACTGAAGCTTTCTTT	CASSNTHRVSNTEAFF
.	TRBV6-1	.	TRBJ2-3	TGTGCCAGCAGTGATCCGGGACTCCGCGGGAATACGCAGTATTTT	CASSDPGLRGNTQYF
.	TRBV6-5	.	TRBJ1-2	TGTGCCAGCAGCCAGGGGCTCCAACTAGGAGGCGGCTACACCTTC	CASSQGLQLGGGYTF
.	TRBV5-4	TRBD1	TRBJ2-3	TGTGCCAGCAGCTTACCGGCGACAGGGGCCACAGATACGCAGTATTTT	CASSLPATGATDTQYF
.	TRBV18	.	TRBJ2-7	TGTGCCAGCTCACCTTTGGGCGGGGGCTCCTCCTACGAGCAGTACTTC	CASSPLGGGSSYEQYF
.	TRBV7-9	TRBD1	TRBJ2-5	TGTGCCATACGGACAGGACAAGAGACCCAGTACTTC	CAIRTGQETQYF
.	TRBV28	.	TRBJ1-5	TGTGCCAGCAGTATGACAGTTGGGATAAGCAATCAGCCCCAGCATTTT	CASSMTVGISNQPQHF
.	TRBV28	.	TRBJ1-1	TGTGCCAGCAGTGGGACTGCCCCCCGTGGGACTGAAGCTTTCTTT	CASSGTAPRGTEAFF
.	TRBV5-6	TRBD1	TRBJ2-5	TGTGCCAGCAGCGGCGGGACAGGGGATTGGACCCAGTACTTC	CASSGGTGDWTQYF
.	TRBV4-3	.	TRBJ2-1	TGCGCCAGCAGCGGGCCCCGCAATGAGCAGTTCTTC	CASSGPRNEQFF
.	TRBV14	.	TRBJ1-6	TGTGCCAGCAGACAGGTAGATAATTCACCCCTCCACTTT	CASRQVDNSPLHF
.	TRBV9	.	TRBJ1-6	TGTGCCAGCAGCCCCCGTACGGGGGGCATTGGATCCTTATCTTCACCCCTCCACTTT	CASSPRTGGIGSLSSPLHF
once	TRBV7-2	TRBD2	TRBJ2-2	TGTGCCAGCAGCGCCACTAGCGGGAGAAACGGGGGGGAGCTGTTTTTT	CASSATSGRNGGELFF
.	TRBV7-9	.	TRBJ2-1	TGTGCCAGCAGCTTAGTGAGGGAAAATGAGCAGTTCTTC	CASSLVRENEQFF
.	TRBV15	TRBD2	TRBJ2-1	TGTGCCACCAGCACCCAGGGACTAGCTATCGACAATGAGCAGTTCTTC	CATSTQGLAIDNEQFF
.	TRBV5-1	TRBD1	TRBJ1-5	TGCGCCAGCAGCACTCGGACAGGGGGTGAAGATCAGCCCCAGCATTTT	CASSTRTGGEDQPQHF
.	TRBV15	TRBD2	TRBJ2-5	TGTGCCACCAGCAGACGGCGGGGGGGCTTTCCAGAGACCCAGTACTTC	CATSRRRGGFPETQYF
.	TRBV6-5	.	TRBJ1-5	TGTGCCAGCAGATACGGTTCAGGTCAGCCCCAGCATTTT	CASRYGSGQPQHF
.	TRBV2	TRBD1	TRBJ1-1	TGTGCCAGCAGAGCCCCCCACAGGGGGCGGTCAAACACTGAAGCTTTCTTT	CASRAPHRGRSNTEAFF
.	TRBV2	.	TRBJ2-7	TGTGCCAGCAGTGATAAGACTACCACCTCCTACGAGCAGTACTTC	CASSDKTTTSYEQYF
.	TRBV30	.	TRBJ1-5	TGTGCCTGGAGCGCGGGGGCCCTGCCTTATAGCAATCAGCCCCAGCATTTT	CAWSAGALPYSNQPQHF
few	TRBV6-6	.	TRBJ2-1	TGTGCCAGCAGTTATCGGCAGGGGACCTCCTACAATGAGCAGTTCTTC	CASSYRQGTSYNEQFF
once	TRBV10-2	TRBD2	TRBJ2-1	TGCGCCAGCAGTGTCCAGGGAGGGTATGAGCAGTTCTTC	CASSVQGGYEQFF
.	TRBV10-1	.	TRBJ1-5	TGCGCCAGCATCCTGGGGAACCTCAGGGAATGTAATCAGCCCCAGCATTTT	CASILGNLRECNQPQHF
.	TRBV7-2	.	TRBJ2-2	TGTGCCAGCAGCTCGACTCGTGACCCGAACACCGGGGAGCTGTTTTTT	CASSSTRDPNTGELFF
.	TRBV4-3	TRBD1	TRBJ1-2	TGCGCCAGCAGCCAAGTTGGGACAGGGATCAGCTACACCTTC	CASSQVGTGISYTF
.	TRBV6-1	TRBD1	TRBJ2-4	TGTGCCAGCAGTTCGGACAGGGGCAACATTCAGTACTTC	CASSSDRGNIQYF
.	TRBV6-5	.	TRBJ1-1	TGTGCCAGCAGAATGCCGAGGAACACTGAAGCTTTCTTT	CASRMPRNTEAFF
.	TRBV5-1	TRBD2	TRBJ2-1	TGCGCCAGCAGCTGGGGGGGGACTCCGGGTGGCTCCTACAATGAGCAGTTCTTC	CASSWGGTPGGSYNEQFF
.	TRBV19	.	TRBJ2-7	TGTGCCAGTAGTATAGATGCAGGCGGGTCCTACGAGCAGTACTTC	CASSIDAGGSYEQYF
.	TRBV6-4	.	TRBJ2-1	TGTGCCAGCAGCCGGACCAACCTAGGGGGGGATGAGCAGTTCTTC	CASSRTNLGGDEQFF
.	TRBV29-1	.	TRBJ2-1	TGCAGCGGGCAGACAGGCCAGTACAATGAGCAGTTCTTC	CSGQTGQYNEQFF
.	TRBV5-4	TRBD1	TRBJ2-5	TGTGCCAGCAGCAACCGGGACAGAGAGACCCAGTACTTC	CASSNRDRETQYF
few	TRBV10-3	.	TRBJ1-5	TGTGCCATCAAGGGCAGGGAGGATCAGCCCCAGCATTTT	CAIKGREDQPQHF
.	TRBV7-9	.	TRBJ1-2	TGTGCCAGCAGCTCAATTGGGGTACAGGCCGGCTATGGCTACACCTTC	CASSSIGVQAGYGYTF
.	TRBV19	.	TRBJ2-7	TGTGCCAGTAGTAGGGGCAGGTCCTACGAGCAGTACTTC	CASSRGRSYEQYF
.	TRBV10-2	.	TRBJ2-2	TGCGCCAGCAGCCGAGCAGGGGCCGGCACCGGGGAGCTGTTTTTT	CASSRAGAGTGELFF
.	TRBV29-1	.	TRBJ1-1	TGCAGCGTTGGCCAACTAATGAACACTGAAGCTTTCTTT	CSVGQLMNTEAFF
.	TRBV30	.	TRBJ1-5	TGTGCCTGGAGTGTGCAGGGGAATCAGCCCCAGCATTTT	CAWSVQGNQPQHF
once	TRBV9	.	TRBJ2-1	TGTGCCAGCAGCGTAGTGGGCGCCAAGAGCTCCTACAATGAGCAGTTCTTC	CASSVVGAKSSYNEQFF
.	TRBV28	.	TRBJ1-5	TGTGCCAGCAGTTTTTCTTGGCCTAGCAATCAGCCCCAGCATTTT	CASSFSWPSNQPQHF
few	TRBV2	.	TRBJ1-2	TGTGCCAGCAGTGACAGGGGAGCGAGTGGCTACACCTTC	CASSDRGASGYTF
.	TRBV21-1	.	TRBJ1-4	TGTGCCAGCAGCTTTCATCGGGACAGTTTTTTT	CASSFHRDSFF
.	TRBV15	TRBD1	TRBJ1-2	TGTGCCACCAGCAGACCGGACAGGTCCTATGGCTACACCTTC	CATSRPDRSYGYTF
.	TRBV11-2	.	TRBJ2-1	TGTGCCAGCAGCTTAGTTAAGGGACACTACAATGAGCAGTTCTTC	CASSLVKGHYNEQFF
.	TRBV5-6	TRBD1	TRBJ1-5	TGTGCCAGCAGCTTGGGCCAGGGGGCTAGCTCCCAGCATTTT	CASSLGQGASSQHF